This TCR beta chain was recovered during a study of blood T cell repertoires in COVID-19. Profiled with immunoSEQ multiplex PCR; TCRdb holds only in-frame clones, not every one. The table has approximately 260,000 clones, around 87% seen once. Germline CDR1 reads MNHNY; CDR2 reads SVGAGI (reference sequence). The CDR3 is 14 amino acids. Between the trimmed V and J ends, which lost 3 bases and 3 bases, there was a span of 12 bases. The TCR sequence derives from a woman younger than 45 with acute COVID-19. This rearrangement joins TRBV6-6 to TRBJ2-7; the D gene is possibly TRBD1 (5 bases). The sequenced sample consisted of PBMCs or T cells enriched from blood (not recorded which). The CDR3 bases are TGTGCCAGCAGTTATCAGGGATTTTTCTACGAGCAGTACTTC. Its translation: CASSYQGFFYEQYF.